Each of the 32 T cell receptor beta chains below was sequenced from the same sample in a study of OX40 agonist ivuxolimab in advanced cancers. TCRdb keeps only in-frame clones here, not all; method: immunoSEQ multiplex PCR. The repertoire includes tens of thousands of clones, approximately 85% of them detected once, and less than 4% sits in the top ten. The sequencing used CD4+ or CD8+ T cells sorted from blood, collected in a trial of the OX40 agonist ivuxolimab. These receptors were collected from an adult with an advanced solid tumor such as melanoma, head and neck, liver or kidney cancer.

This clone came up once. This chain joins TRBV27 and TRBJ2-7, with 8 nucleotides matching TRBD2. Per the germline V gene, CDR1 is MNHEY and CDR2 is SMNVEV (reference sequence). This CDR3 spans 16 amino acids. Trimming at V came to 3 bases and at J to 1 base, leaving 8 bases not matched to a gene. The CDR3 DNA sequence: TGTGCCAGCAGTTTGCGGCCGGGAGGGGCTTCCTACGAGCAGTACTTC. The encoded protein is CASSLRPGGASYEQYF.

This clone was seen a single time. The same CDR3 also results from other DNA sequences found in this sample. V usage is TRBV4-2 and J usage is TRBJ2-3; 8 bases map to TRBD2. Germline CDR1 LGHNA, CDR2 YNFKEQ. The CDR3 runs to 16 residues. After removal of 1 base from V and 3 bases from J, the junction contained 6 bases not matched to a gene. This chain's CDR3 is CASSQGSGGGTDTQYF. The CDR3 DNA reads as TGTGCCAGCAGCCAAGGGAGTGGCGGGGGGACAGATACGCAGTATTTT.

For the CDR3, the DNA is TGTGCCAGCAGCATAGGAGAGACCCAGTACTTC. Encoded protein: CASSIGETQYF. The chain has TRBV7-3 and TRBJ2-5; D uncertain. V was shortened by 5 bases and J by 4 bases, with 5 bases between the two germline ends. The CDR3 extends over 11 amino acids. The germline V gene encodes CDR1 SGHTA and CDR2 FQGTGA.

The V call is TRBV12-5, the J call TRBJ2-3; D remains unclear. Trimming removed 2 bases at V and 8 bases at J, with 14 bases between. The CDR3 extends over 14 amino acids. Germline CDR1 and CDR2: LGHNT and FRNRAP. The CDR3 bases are TGTGCTAGTGGTTTGAGTTCAGAGTCAGGTACGCAGTATTTT. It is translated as CASGLSSESGTQYF.

The CDR3 here is CASSSSDRGSYGYTF. Here the CDR3 DNA reads TGTGCCAGCAGCTCTTCGGATAGAGGGTCCTATGGCTACACCTTC. V usage is TRBV5-4 and J usage is TRBJ1-2, with unresolved D. V lost 3 bases, J lost 4 bases, and 16 bases lay in between. The CDR3 consists of 15 residues. Germline CDR1 is SGHNT and CDR2 is YYREEE (reference sequence). The complete variable domain, with remaining parts taken from reference TRBV5-4 and TRBJ1-2, reads ETGVTQSPTHLIKTRGQQVTLRCSSQSGHNTVSWYQQALGQGPQFIFQYYREEENGRGNFPPRFSGLQFPNYSSELNVNALELDDSALYLCASSSSDRGSYGYTFGSGTRLTVV.

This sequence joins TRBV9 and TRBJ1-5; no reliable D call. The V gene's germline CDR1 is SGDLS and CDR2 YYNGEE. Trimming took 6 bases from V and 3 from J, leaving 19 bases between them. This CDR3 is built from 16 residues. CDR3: CASTLRSCSVNQPQHF. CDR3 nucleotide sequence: TGTGCCAGCACCTTACGGTCGTGCAGCGTCAATCAGCCCCAGCATTTT.

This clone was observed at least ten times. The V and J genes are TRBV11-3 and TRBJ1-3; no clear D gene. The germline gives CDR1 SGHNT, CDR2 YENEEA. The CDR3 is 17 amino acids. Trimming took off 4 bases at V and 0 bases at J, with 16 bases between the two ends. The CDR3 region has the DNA TGTGCCAGCAGCTGGTCGGGGTCCCTAAACTCTGGAAACACCATATATTTT. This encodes CASSWSGSLNSGNTIYF.

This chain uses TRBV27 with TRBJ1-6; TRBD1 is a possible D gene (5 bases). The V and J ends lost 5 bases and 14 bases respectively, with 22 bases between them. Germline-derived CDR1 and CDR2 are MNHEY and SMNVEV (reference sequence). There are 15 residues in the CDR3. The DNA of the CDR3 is TGTGCCAGCAGTACTTGGGGGGGAACGAAGGGGTCCCTCCACTTT. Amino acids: CASSTWGGTKGSLHF.

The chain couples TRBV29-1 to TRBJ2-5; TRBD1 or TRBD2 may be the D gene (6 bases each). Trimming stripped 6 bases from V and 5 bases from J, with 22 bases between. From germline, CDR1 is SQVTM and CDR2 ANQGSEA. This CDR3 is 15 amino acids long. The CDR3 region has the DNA TGCAGCGTGCCAAAGGGGGGCTCGCAAGGGGAGACCCAGTACTTC. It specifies CSVPKGGSQGETQYF.

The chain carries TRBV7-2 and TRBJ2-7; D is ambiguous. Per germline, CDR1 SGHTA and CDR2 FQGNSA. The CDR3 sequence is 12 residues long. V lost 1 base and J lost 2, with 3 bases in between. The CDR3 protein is CASSLDTYEQYF. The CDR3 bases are TGTGCCAGCAGCTTAGACACCTACGAGCAGTACTTC.

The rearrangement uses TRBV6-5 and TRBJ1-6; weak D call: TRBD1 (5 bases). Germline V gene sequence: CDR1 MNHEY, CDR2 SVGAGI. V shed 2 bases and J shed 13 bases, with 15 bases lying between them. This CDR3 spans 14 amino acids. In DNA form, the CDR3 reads TGTGCCAGCAGTTACCAGGGTATAGGTTCCCCCCTCCACTTT. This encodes CASSYQGIGSPLHF.

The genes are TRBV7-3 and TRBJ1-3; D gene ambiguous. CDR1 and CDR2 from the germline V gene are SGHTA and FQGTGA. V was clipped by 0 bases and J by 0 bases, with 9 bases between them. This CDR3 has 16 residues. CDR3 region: CASSLTGSSSGNTIYF. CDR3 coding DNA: TGTGCCAGCAGCTTAACGGGCTCAAGCTCTGGAAACACCATATATTTT.

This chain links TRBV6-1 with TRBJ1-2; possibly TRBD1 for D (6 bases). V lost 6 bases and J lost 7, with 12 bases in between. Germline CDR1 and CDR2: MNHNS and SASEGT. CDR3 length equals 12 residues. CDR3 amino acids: CASRPWDIGYTF. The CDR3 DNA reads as TGTGCCAGCAGGCCTTGGGACATTGGCTACACCTTC.

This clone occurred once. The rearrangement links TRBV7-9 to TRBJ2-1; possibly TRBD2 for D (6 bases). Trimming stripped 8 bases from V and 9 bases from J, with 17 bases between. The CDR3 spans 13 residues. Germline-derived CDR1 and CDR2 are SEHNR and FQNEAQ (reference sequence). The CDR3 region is CASRSAGYSEQFF. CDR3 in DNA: TGTGCCAGCCGAAGCGCGGGGTATTCTGAGCAGTTCTTC. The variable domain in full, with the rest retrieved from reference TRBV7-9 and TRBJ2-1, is DTGVSQNPRHKITKRGQNVTFRCDPISEHNRLYWYRQTLGQGPEFLTYFQNEAQLEKSRLLSDRFSAERPKGSFSTLEIQRTEQGDSAMYLCASRSAGYSEQFFGPGTRLTVL.

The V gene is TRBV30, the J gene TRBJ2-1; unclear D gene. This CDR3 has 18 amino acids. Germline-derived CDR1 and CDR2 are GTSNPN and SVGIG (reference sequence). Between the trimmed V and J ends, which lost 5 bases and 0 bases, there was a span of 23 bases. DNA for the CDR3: TGTGCCTGGGGGCAGTGGTCCGGTGGCCGAAGCTCCTACAATGAGCAGTTCTTC. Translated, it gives CAWGQWSGGRSSYNEQFF.

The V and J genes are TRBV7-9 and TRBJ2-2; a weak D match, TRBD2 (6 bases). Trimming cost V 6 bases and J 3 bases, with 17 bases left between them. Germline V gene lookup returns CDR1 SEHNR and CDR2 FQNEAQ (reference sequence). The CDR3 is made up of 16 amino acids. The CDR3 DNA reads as TGTGCCAGCAGGTCCCGGGACTTGGGGTACACCGGGGAGCTGTTTTTT. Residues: CASRSRDLGYTGELFF.

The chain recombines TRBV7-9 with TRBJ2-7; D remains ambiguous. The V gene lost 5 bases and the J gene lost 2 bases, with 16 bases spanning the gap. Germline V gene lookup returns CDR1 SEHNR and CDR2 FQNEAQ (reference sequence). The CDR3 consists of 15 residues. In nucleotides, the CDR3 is TGTGCCAGCAGCCAGGCATTTGGGGTAGCCTACGAGCAGTACTTC. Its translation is CASSQAFGVAYEQYF.

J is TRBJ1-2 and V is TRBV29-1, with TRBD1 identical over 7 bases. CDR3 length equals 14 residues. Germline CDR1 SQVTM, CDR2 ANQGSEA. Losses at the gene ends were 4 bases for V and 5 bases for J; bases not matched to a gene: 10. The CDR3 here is CSVGWTGQKYGYTF. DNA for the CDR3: TGCAGCGTTGGGTGGACGGGACAGAAGTATGGCTACACCTTC.

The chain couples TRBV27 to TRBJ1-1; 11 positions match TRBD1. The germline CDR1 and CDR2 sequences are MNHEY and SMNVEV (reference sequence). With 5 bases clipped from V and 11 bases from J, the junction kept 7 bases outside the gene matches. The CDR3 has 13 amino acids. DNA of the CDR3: TGTGCCAGCAGTGAAATCCGGGACAGGGGGGCTTTCTTT. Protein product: CASSEIRDRGAFF.

CDR3 sequence: CASSLTGSSYNEQFF. CDR3 nucleotide sequence: TGTGCCAGCAGCTTAACAGGGAGCTCCTACAATGAGCAGTTCTTC. The J gene is TRBJ2-1, the V gene TRBV7-3; D may be TRBD2 (5 bases). The CDR3 extends over 15 amino acids. With 0 bases removed from V and 0 bases from J, the gap between germline ends came to 6 bases. Germline CDR1 and CDR2: SGHTA and FQGTGA.

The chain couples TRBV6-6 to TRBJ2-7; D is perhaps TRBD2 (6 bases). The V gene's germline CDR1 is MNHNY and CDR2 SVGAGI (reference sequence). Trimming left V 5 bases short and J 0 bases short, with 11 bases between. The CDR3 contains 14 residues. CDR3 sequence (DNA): TGTGCCAGCAGTGGAGGGATCGTCTCCTACGAGCAGTACTTC. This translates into CASSGGIVSYEQYF.

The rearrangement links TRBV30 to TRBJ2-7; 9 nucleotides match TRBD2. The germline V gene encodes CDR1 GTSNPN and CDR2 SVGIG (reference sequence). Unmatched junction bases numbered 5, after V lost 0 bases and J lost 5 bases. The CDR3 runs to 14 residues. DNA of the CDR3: TGTGCCTGGAGTGTACGTAGCGGGAGCCACGAGCAGTACTTC. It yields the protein CAWSVRSGSHEQYF.

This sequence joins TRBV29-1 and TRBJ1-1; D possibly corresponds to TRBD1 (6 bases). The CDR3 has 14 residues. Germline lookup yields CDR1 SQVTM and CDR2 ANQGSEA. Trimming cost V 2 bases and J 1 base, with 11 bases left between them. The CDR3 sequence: CSVELRGPNTEAFF. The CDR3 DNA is TGCAGCGTTGAACTCAGGGGCCCGAACACTGAAGCTTTCTTT.

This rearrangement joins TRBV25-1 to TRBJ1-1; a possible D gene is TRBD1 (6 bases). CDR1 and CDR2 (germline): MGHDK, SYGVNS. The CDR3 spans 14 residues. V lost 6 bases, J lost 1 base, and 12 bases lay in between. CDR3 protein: CASRPRGENTEAFF. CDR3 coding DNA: TGTGCCAGCAGACCCAGGGGCGAGAACACTGAAGCTTTCTTT.

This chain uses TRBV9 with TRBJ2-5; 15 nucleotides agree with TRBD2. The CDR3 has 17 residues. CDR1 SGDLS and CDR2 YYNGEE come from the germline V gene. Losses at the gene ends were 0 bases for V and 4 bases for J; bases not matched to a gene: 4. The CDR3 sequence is CASSVGTSGGAGETQYF. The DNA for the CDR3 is TGTGCCAGCAGCGTAGGGACTAGCGGGGGGGCCGGAGAGACCCAGTACTTC.

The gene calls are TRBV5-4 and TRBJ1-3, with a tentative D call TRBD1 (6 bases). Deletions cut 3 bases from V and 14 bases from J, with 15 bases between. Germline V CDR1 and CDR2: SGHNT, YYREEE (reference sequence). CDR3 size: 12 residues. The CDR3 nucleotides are TGTGCCAGCAGCTCAGGAGGGGGGATATTATATTTT. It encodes CASSSGGGILYF.

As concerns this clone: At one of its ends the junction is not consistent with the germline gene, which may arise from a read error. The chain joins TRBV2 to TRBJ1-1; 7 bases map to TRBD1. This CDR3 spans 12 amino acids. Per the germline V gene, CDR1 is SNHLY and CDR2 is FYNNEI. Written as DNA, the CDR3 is TGTGCCAGCAGTGGACAGGGAACTGGAGCTTTCTTT. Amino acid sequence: CASSGQGTGAFF.

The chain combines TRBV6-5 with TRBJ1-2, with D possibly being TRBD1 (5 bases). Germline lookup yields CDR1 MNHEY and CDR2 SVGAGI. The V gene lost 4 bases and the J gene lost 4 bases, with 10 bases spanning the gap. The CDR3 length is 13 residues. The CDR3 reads CASSSGAVYGYTF. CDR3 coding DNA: TGTGCCAGCAGTTCCGGGGCTGTCTATGGCTACACCTTC.

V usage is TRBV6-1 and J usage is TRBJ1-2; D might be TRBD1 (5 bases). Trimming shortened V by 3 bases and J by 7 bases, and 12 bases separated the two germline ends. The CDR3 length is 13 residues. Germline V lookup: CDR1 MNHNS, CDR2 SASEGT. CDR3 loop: CASSEQGSGGYTF. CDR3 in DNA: TGTGCCAGCAGTGAGCAGGGTTCGGGTGGCTACACCTTC.

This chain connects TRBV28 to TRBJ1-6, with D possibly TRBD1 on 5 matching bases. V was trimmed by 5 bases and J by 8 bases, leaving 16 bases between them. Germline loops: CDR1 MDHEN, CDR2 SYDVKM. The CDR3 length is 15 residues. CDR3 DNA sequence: TGTGCCAGCAGTCACCCGGGCCAGGGCGATTCACCCCTCCACTTT. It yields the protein CASSHPGQGDSPLHF.

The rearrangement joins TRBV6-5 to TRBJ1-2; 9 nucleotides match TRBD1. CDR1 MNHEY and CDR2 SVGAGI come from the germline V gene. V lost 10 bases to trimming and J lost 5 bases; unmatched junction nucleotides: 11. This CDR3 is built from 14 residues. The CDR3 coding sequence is TGTGCCACTACCGGGACAGGGCCCCATTATGGCTACACCTTC. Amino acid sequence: CATTGTGPHYGYTF.

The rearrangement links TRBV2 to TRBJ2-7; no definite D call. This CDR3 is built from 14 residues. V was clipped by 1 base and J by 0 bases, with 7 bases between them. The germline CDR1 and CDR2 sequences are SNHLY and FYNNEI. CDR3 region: CASSEDGPSYEQYF. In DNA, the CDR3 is TGTGCCAGCAGTGAAGACGGGCCCTCCTACGAGCAGTACTTC. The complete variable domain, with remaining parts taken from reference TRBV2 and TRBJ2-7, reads EPEVTQTPSHQVTQMGQEVILRCVPISNHLYFYWYRQILGQKVEFLVSFYNNEISEKSEIFDDQFSVERPDGSNFTLKIRSTKLEDSAMYFCASSEDGPSYEQYFGPGTRLTVT.